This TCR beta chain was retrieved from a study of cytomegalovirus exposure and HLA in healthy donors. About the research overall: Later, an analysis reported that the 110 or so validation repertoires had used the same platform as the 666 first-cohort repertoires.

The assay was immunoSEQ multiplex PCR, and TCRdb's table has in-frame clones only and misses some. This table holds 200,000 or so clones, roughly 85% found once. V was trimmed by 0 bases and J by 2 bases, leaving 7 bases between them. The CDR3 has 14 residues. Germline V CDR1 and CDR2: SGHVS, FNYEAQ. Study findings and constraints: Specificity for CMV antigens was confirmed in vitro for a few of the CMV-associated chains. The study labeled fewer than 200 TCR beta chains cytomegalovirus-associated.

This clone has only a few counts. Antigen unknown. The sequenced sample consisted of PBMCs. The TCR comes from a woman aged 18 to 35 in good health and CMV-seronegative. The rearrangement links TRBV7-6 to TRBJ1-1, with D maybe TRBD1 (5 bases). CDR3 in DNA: TGTGCCAGCAGCTTAGCCACAGGAAACACTGAAGCTTTCTTT. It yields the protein CASSLATGNTEAFF.